This TCR beta chain emerged from a study of blood T cell repertoires in COVID-19. Study in general: Italy, Spain and the United States were the sources of the convalescent and acute COVID-19 samples. PBMCs, B-cell-depleted T cells, or T cells provided the cDNA or gDNA that made up the material.

Authors' methods: The authors estimated nucleated cell counts from reference gene primer amplification. TCRdb's copy holds only in-frame clones and misses some; the assay was immunoSEQ multiplex PCR. D and trimming were read from the DNA, whereas the V and J calls and clone size are those reported in that table. The table has some 530,000 clones, 70% to 90% seen once. The CDR3 covers 15 residues. The germline CDR1 and CDR2 sequences are SGHTA and FQGNSA. V was shortened by 5 bases and J by 1 base, with 14 bases between the two germline ends. Sample: peripheral blood. V gene TRBV7-2 combines with J gene TRBJ1-1; D is perhaps TRBD1 (6 bases). This TCR was recovered from a human donor in a cohort sampled during active COVID-19. In nucleotides, the CDR3 is TGTGCCAGCAGCGGGAACAGGGTGACGAACACTGAAGCTTTCTTT. It codes for CASSGNRVTNTEAFF. The variable domain in full, completed from reference TRBV7-2 and TRBJ1-1, reads GAGVSQSPSNKVTEKGKDVELRCDPISGHTALYWYRQSLGQGLEFLIYFQGNSAPDKSGLPSDRFSAERTGGSVSTLTIQRTQQEDSAVYLCASSGNRVTNTEAFFGQGTRLTVV.